This entry describes one TCR beta chain. The antigen remains unidentified. This entry comes from a study of T cell repertoires in cytomegalovirus infection. For the study at large: Indicated by public TCR beta signatures were CMV infection and matching HLA type. Study-level findings and limits: Public TCR beta family frequency separated CMV-and-HLA carriers, including in an independent cohort. CMV-specific HLA-C-restricted TCR beta clonotypes dominated the ex vivo response.

CDR3 length: 13 amino acids. CDR1 is SEHNR and CDR2 is FQNEAQ in the germline V gene (reference sequence). Trimming left V 5 bases short and J 2 bases short, with 9 bases between. TCRdb passed the reads through MiXCR, listing each CDR3 protein once. The sample consists of around 300,000 distinct CDR3 sequences, around 20% of them appearing once. The sequencing used cultured PBMCs, collected from culture after CMV antigen stimulation. The sequence was collected from a human donor in good health (CMV status not recorded). Some clones in this sample may be carry-over from other donors' samples. V gene TRBV7-9 combines with J gene TRBJ2-5, with D uncertain. The CDR3 DNA is TGTGCCAGCAGCGGACCCCTTCAAGAGACCCAGTACTTC. Translating gives CASSGPLQETQYF.